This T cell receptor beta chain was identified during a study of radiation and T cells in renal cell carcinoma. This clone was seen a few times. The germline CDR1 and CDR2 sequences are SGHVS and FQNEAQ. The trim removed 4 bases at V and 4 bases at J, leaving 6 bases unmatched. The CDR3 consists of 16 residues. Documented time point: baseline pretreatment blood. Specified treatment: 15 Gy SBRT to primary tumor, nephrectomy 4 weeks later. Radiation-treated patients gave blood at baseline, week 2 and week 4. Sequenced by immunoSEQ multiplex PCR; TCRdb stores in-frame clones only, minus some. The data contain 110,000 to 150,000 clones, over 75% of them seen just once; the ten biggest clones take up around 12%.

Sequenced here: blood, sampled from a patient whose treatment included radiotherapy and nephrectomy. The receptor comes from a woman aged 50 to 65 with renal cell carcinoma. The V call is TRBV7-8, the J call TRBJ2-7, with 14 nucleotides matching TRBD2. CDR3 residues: CASSSRLAGGDYEQYF. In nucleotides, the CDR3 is TGTGCCAGCAGCTCTCGACTAGCGGGGGGGGATTACGAGCAGTACTTC. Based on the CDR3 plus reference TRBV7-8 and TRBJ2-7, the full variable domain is GAGVSQSPRYKVAKRGQDVALRCDPISGHVSLFWYQQALGQGPEFLTYFQNEAQLDKSGLPSDRFFAERPEGSVSTLKIQRTQQEDSAVYLCASSSRLAGGDYEQYFGPGTRLTVT.